The rows below give T cell receptor beta chains drawn from one sample of a study of beta chain features in type 1 diabetes. Method: immunoSEQ multiplex PCR; TCRdb's copy keeps in-frame clones and lacks some. The top ten clones hold 0.62% of a sample with roughly 170,000 clones, about 12% of them seen once. The sample comprised central memory CD4+ T cells from blood. The receptors shown here come from a woman aged 18 to 35 in good health. CDR3s include the opening cysteine and the closing phenylalanine or tryptophan. Each record gives: D gene, clone size, V gene, J gene, CDR3 length, CDR3 protein, CDR3 DNA. The D gene is left open where the match is weak. Where a row states a size, it is once, few, many or the class of an expanded clone; other rows omit it.

-	-	TRBV27	TRBJ2-1	16	CASSLISQGRYNEQFF	TGTGCCAGCAGTTTAATTTCGCAGGGGCGATACAATGAGCAGTTCTTC
-	-	TRBV29-1	TRBJ1-5	14	CSVAVGTTNQPQHF	TGCAGCGTTGCGGTCGGGACAACTAATCAGCCCCAGCATTTT
TRBD1	few	TRBV28	TRBJ1-1	15	CASSFPNRGETEAFF	TGTGCCAGCAGTTTCCCGAACAGGGGAGAGACTGAAGCTTTCTTT
-	-	TRBV5-4	TRBJ2-5	14	CASSRDSHQETQYF	TGTGCCAGCAGCCGGGACTCGCATCAAGAGACCCAGTACTTC
-	-	TRBV6-1	TRBJ1-4	15	CASTPREAPNEKLFF	TGTGCCAGCACCCCCCGGGAGGCGCCTAATGAAAAACTGTTTTTT
-	few	TRBV25-1	TRBJ1-1	13	CASSVLPGSEAFF	TGTGCCAGCAGTGTGCTTCCCGGTTCTGAAGCTTTCTTT
TRBD1	-	TRBV16	TRBJ1-4	14	CASSRTGGGEKLFF	TGTGCCAGCAGCCGGACAGGGGGCGGAGAAAAACTGTTTTTT
-	few	TRBV28	TRBJ2-4	12	CASSLSKNIQYF	TGTGCCAGCAGCTTGTCCAAAAACATTCAGTACTTC
TRBD1	few	TRBV2	TRBJ2-5	14	CASSEQGVRETQYF	TGTGCCAGCAGTGAACAGGGGGTTCGCGAGACCCAGTACTTC
TRBD1	-	TRBV29-1	TRBJ1-2	15	CSVGTPGQGNYGYTF	TGCAGCGTTGGAACACCGGGACAGGGGAACTATGGCTACACCTTC
TRBD2	few	TRBV2	TRBJ2-1	16	CASSEGGLAGAGEQFF	TGTGCCAGCAGTGAAGGGGGACTAGCGGGAGCCGGGGAGCAGTTCTTC
TRBD1	-	TRBV15	TRBJ1-5	15	CATSPGRGPNQPQHF	TGTGCCACCAGCCCCGGCAGGGGGCCGAATCAGCCCCAGCATTTT
TRBD1	-	TRBV5-8	TRBJ2-2	15	CASSSGQLTTGELFF	TGTGCCAGCAGCTCGGGACAGTTAACCACCGGGGAGCTGTTTTTT
-	many	TRBV5-1	TRBJ2-7	14	CASSWNRRSYEQYF	TGCGCCAGCAGCTGGAATCGCAGGTCCTACGAGCAGTACTTC
TRBD2	-	TRBV28	TRBJ2-7	18	CASSSASPISGRRYEQYF	TGTGCCAGCAGTTCCGCTTCCCCCATTAGCGGGAGGAGGTACGAGCAGTACTTC
-	-	TRBV7-8	TRBJ1-1	14	CASSSKKGGTEAFF	TGTGCCAGCAGCTCGAAAAAAGGGGGCACTGAAGCTTTCTTT
TRBD1	few	TRBV18	TRBJ1-1	14	CASSQDRLNTEAFF	TGTGCCAGCTCACAGGACAGGTTGAACACTGAAGCTTTCTTT
-	few	TRBV7-8	TRBJ2-1	12	CARRPGDNEQFF	TGTGCCAGACGGCCAGGGGACAATGAGCAGTTCTTC
TRBD1	-	TRBV7-2	TRBJ2-5	13	CASSSGRQGAQYF	TGTGCCAGCAGCTCGGGGAGACAGGGAGCCCAGTACTTC
-	-	TRBV18	TRBJ2-2	15	CASSPSAGNTGELFF	TGTGCCAGCTCACCTTCGGCGGGGAACACCGGGGAGCTGTTTTTT
TRBD2	-	TRBV4-2	TRBJ2-2	14	CASKGRVNTGELFF	TGTGCCAGCAAGGGGAGGGTAAACACCGGGGAGCTGTTTTTT